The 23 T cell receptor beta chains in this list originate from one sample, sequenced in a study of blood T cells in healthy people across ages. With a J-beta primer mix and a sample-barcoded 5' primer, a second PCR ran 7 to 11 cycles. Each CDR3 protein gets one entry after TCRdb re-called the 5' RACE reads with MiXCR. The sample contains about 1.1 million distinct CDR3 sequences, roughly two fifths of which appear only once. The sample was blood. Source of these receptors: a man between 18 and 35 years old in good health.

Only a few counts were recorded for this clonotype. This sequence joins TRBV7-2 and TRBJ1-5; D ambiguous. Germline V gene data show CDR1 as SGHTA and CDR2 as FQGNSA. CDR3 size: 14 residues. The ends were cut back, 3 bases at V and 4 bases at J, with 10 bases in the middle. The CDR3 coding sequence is TGTGCCAGCAGCTTCGCCACGGATAATCAGCCCCAGCATTTT. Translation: CASSFATDNQPQHF.

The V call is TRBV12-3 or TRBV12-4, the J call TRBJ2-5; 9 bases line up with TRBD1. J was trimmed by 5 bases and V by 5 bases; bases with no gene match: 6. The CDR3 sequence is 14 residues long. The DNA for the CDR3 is TGTGCCAGCAGTCCACAGGGGGCTAGGGAGACCCAGTACTTC. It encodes CASSPQGARETQYF.

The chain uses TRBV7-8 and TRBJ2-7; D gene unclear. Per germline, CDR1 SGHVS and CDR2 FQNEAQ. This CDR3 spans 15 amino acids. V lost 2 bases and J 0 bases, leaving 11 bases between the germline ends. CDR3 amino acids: CASSLSDPSSYEQYF. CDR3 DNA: TGTGCCAGCAGCTTATCAGACCCGAGCTCCTACGAGCAGTACTTC.

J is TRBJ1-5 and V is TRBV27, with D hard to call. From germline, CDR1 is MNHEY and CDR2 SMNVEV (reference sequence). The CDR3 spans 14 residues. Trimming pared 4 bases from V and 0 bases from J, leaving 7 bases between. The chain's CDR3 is CASSSYNSNQPQHF. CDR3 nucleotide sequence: TGTGCCAGCAGTTCCTACAATAGCAATCAGCCCCAGCATTTT.

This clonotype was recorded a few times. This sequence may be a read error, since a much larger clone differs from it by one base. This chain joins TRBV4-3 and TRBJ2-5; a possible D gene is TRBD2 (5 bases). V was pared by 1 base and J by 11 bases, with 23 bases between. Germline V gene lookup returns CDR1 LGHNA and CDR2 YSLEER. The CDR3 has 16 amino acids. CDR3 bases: TGCGCCAGCAGCCAAGTTGGGAGCGGATCAAACAATGAGCAGTACTTC. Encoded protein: CASSQVGSGSNNEQYF.

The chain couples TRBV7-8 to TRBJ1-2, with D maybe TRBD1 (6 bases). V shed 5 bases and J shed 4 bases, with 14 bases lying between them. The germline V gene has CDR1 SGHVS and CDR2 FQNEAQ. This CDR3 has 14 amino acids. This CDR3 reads CASSITEGGYGYTF. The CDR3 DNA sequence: TGTGCCAGCAGCATTACCGAAGGGGGCTATGGCTACACCTTC.

CDR3 nucleotides: TGTGCCAGCTCATTGACAGACGATGGATATGGCTACACCTTC. Amino acids: CASSLTDDGYGYTF. The chain combines TRBV18 with TRBJ1-2; TRBD1 might be the D (5 bases). Germline lookup yields CDR1 KGHSH and CDR2 LQKENI. This CDR3 spans 14 amino acids. The ends were cut back, 5 bases at V and 5 bases at J, with 15 bases in the middle.

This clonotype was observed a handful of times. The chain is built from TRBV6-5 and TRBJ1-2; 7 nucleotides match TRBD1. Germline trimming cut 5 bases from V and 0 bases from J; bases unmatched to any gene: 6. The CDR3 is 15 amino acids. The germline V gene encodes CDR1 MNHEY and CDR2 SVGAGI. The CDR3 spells CASSPEGTANYGYTF. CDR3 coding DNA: TGTGCCAGCAGTCCCGAGGGGACAGCTAACTATGGCTACACCTTC.

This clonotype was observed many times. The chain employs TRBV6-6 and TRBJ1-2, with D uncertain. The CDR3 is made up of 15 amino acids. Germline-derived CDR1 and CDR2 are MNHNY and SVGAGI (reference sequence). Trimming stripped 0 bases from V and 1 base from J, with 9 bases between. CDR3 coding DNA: TGTGCCAGCAGTTACTCGCGGACTGTTAACTATGGCTACACCTTC. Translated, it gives CASSYSRTVNYGYTF.

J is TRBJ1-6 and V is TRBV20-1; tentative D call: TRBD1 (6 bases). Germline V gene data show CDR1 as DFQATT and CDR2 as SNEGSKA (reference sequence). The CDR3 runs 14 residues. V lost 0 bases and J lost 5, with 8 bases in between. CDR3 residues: CSARDSGDNSPLHF. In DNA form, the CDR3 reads TGCAGTGCTAGAGATTCAGGGGATAATTCACCCCTCCACTTT.

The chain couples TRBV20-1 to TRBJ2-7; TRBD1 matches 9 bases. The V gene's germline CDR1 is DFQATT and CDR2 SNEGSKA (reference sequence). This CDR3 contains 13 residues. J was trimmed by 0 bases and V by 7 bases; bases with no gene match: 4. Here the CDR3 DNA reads TGCAGTGGTGGGACAGGGAGCTCCTACGAGCAGTACTTC. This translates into CSGGTGSSYEQYF.

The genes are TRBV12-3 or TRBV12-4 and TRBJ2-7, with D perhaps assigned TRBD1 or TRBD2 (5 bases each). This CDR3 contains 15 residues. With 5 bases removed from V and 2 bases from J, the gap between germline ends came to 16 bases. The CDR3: CASSPNLGRTYEQYF. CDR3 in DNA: TGTGCCAGCAGTCCCAACCTGGGACGGACCTACGAGCAGTACTTC.

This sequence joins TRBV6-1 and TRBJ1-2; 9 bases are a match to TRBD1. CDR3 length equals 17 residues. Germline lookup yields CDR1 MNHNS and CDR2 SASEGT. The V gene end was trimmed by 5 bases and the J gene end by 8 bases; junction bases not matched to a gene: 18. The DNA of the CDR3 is TGTGCCAGCAGTCCGCAGAGATGGGACAGGGTTCCGCGAGGCTACACCTTC. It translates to CASSPQRWDRVPRGYTF.

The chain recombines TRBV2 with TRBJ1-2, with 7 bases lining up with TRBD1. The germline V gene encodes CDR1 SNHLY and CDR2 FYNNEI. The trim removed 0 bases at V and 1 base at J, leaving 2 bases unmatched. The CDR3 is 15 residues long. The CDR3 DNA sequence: TGTGCCAGCAGTGAAGCGGACAGGCTTAACTATGGCTACACCTTC. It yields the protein CASSEADRLNYGYTF.

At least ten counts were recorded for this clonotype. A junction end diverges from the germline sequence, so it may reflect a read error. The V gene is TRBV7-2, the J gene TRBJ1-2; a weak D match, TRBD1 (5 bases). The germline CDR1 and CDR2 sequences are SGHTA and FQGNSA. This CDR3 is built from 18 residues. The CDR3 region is CVSSLRLQDGRANYGYTF. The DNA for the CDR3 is TGTGTCAGCAGCTTAAGGTTACAGGACGGACGAGCTAACTATGGCTACACCTTC.

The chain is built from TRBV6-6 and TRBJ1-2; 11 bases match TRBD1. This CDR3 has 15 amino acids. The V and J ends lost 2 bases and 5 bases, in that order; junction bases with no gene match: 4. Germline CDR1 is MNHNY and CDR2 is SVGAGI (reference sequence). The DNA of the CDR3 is TGTGCCAGCAGTTACGTGGACAGGGGGCAGTATGGCTACACCTTC. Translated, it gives CASSYVDRGQYGYTF.

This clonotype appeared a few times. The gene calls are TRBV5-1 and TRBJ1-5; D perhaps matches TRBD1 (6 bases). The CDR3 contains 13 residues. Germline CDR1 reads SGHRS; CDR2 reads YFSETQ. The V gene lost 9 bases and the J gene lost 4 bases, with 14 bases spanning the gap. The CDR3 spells CANSTGINQPQHF. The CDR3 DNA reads TGCGCCAATTCGACAGGCATAAATCAGCCCCAGCATTTT.

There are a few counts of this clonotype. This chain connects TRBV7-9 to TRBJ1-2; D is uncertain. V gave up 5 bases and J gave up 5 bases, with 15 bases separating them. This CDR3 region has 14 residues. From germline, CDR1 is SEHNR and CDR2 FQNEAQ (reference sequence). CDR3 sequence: CASSPEGALYGYTF. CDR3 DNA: TGTGCCAGCAGCCCAGAGGGTGCACTATATGGCTACACCTTC.

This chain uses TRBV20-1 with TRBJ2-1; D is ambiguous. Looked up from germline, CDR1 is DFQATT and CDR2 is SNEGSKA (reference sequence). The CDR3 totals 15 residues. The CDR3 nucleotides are TGCAGCCTGTCCCCGGCCACGTCCCCCTACAATGAGCAGTTCTTC. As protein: CSLSPATSPYNEQFF.

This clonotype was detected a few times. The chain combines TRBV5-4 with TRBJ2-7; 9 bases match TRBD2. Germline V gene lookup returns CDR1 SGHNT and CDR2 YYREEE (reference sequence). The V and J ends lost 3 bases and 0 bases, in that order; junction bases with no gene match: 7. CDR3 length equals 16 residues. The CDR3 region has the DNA TGTGCCAGCAGCTCCTCGGCTAGCGGGGACTCCTACGAGCAGTACTTC. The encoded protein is CASSSSASGDSYEQYF.

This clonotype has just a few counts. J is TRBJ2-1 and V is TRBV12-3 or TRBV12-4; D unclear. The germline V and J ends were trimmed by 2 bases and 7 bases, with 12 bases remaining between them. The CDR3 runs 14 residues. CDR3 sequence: CASSLFTKGNEQFF. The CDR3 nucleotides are TGTGCCAGCAGTTTATTCACAAAAGGGAATGAGCAGTTCTTC.

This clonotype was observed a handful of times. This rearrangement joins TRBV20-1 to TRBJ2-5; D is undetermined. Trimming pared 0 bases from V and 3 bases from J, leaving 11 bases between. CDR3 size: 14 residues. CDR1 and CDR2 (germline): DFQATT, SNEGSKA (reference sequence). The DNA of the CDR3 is TGCAGTGCTAGAGATCCCAGAGCCAAAGAGACCCAGTACTTC. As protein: CSARDPRAKETQYF.

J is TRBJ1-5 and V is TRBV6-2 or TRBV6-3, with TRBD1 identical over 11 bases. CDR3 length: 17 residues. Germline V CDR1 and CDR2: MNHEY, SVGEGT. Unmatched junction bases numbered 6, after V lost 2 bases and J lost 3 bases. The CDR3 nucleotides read TGTGCCAGCAGTTACCGGCCGGGACAGGGGGACAATCAGCCCCAGCATTTT. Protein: CASSYRPGQGDNQPQHF.